The 9 T cell receptor beta chains listed next were all sequenced from one sample in a study of shared clonotypes between healthy human individuals. Method: immunoSEQ multiplex PCR; TCRdb's copy keeps in-frame clones and lacks some. The profile covers some 1,100,000 clones, with about 84% appearing a single time and 0.5% to 0.6% taken by the ten largest. Sequenced input: memory CD4+ T cells from PBMCs. As for subset: CD45RA-negative fraction. These receptors came from a man aged 18 to 30 in good health. Some clones in this sample may be carry-over from other donors' samples.

The chain joins TRBV9 to TRBJ2-3; the match to TRBD2 covers 14 bases. Germline CDR1 reads SGDLS; CDR2 reads YYNGEE. This CDR3 contains 16 residues. With 4 bases clipped from V and 4 bases from J, the junction kept 5 bases outside the gene matches. The CDR3 DNA sequence: TGTGCCAGCAGCCCCGGACTAGCGGGAGGCGCAGATACGCAGTATTTT. Protein sequence: CASSPGLAGGADTQYF.

V usage is TRBV11-2 and J usage is TRBJ2-7; D call uncertain. Germline V CDR1 and CDR2: SGHAT, FQNNGV. This CDR3 is 13 amino acids long. Trimming stripped 1 base from V and 3 bases from J, with 7 bases between. DNA for the CDR3: TGTGCCAGCAGCTTAGGGGTGGGCTACGAGCAGTACTTC. Protein sequence: CASSLGVGYEQYF.

The chain combines TRBV7-2 with TRBJ2-1; D remains unclear. The CDR3 length is 14 residues. V lost 5 bases to trimming and J lost 9 bases, with 17 bases between them. From germline, CDR1 is SGHTA and CDR2 FQGNSA. The CDR3 DNA is TGTGCCAGCAGCCTTACCAGAGAAGTCGGTGAGCAGTTCTTC. It codes for CASSLTREVGEQFF.

The rearrangement links TRBV9 to TRBJ2-4, with D uncertain. The CDR3 covers 15 residues. Germline CDR1 SGDLS, CDR2 YYNGEE. Trimming pared 3 bases from V and 1 base from J, leaving 11 bases between. CDR3 residues: CASSAGVGAKNIQYF. The CDR3 coding sequence is TGTGCCAGCAGCGCTGGGGTAGGCGCCAAAAACATTCAGTACTTC.

The chain combines TRBV19 with TRBJ2-1; TRBD2 agrees at 14 bases. The V gene's germline CDR1 is LNHDA and CDR2 SQIVND (reference sequence). The CDR3 consists of 15 residues. V shed 6 bases and J 6 bases; nucleotides not matched to a gene: 4. The CDR3 loop reads CASRGTSGSGNEQFF. CDR3 sequence (DNA): TGTGCCAGTAGAGGGACTAGCGGGAGCGGCAATGAGCAGTTCTTC.

The chain is built from TRBV28 and TRBJ2-7; the match to TRBD2 covers 14 bases. Germline values: CDR1 MDHEN, CDR2 SYDVKM. The CDR3 is made up of 19 amino acids. V shed 4 bases, J shed 5 bases, and the junction held 16 bases outside the gene matches. The CDR3 coding sequence is TGTGCCAGCAGTTCCGGGACTAGCGGGAGAGAAAGGGTACTTAACGAGCAGTACTTC. Protein sequence: CASSSGTSGRERVLNEQYF.

The V and J genes are TRBV28 and TRBJ1-2, with a possible D match to TRBD1 (6 bases). The CDR3 has 12 residues. V was trimmed by 3 bases and J by 6 bases, leaving 8 bases between them. The germline V gene encodes CDR1 MDHEN and CDR2 SYDVKM. In DNA form, the CDR3 reads TGTGCCAGCAGTTTCGGACAGAATGGCTACACCTTC. Its protein is CASSFGQNGYTF.

The chain carries TRBV30 and TRBJ1-4; 9 nucleotides align to TRBD1. From germline, CDR1 is GTSNPN and CDR2 SVGIG (reference sequence). V was clipped by 0 bases and J by 7 bases; unmatched bases: 6. CDR3 length: 15 residues. As DNA, the CDR3 is TGTGCCTGGAGTGTACTGGGGACAGGGTTTGAAAAACTGTTTTTT. Translated: CAWSVLGTGFEKLFF.

The chain combines TRBV5-4 with TRBJ2-3; 7 bases are shared with TRBD1. The germline V gene encodes CDR1 SGHNT and CDR2 YYREEE (reference sequence). V lost 5 bases and J lost 1; bases outside the gene matches: 13. The CDR3 runs 17 residues. The CDR3 here is CASSSPRQGLGTDTQYF. Written as DNA, the CDR3 is TGTGCCAGCAGTTCACCACGACAGGGCCTGGGCACAGATACGCAGTATTTT.